This T cell receptor (beta chain) emerged from a study of PD-1 blockade in classical Hodgkin lymphoma. Noted time point: cycle 4 day 1 (C4D1), after six to seven weeks of nivolumab. Every one of the patients relapsed after autologous stem cell transplantation (brentuximab vedotin exposure was variable). Trimming took off 2 bases at V and 0 bases at J, with 6 bases between the two ends. CDR3 size: 14 residues. Germline V gene sequence: CDR1 MNHEY, CDR2 SMNVEV (reference sequence). Here immunoSEQ multiplex PCR was the method, and the copy in TCRdb shows in-frame clones only, minus some. The sample holds 100,000 or so clones, 89% seen once. This clone was seen a few times.

The chain links TRBV27 to TRBJ2-3, with D unclear. The TCR was taken from a human donor with classical Hodgkin lymphoma. This specimen was peripheral blood mononuclear cells (PBMCs), taken before the fourth cycle of nivolumab. The CDR3 region has the DNA TGTGCCAGCAGTTTACATGAGAGCACAGATACGCAGTATTTT. It codes for CASSLHESTDTQYF.